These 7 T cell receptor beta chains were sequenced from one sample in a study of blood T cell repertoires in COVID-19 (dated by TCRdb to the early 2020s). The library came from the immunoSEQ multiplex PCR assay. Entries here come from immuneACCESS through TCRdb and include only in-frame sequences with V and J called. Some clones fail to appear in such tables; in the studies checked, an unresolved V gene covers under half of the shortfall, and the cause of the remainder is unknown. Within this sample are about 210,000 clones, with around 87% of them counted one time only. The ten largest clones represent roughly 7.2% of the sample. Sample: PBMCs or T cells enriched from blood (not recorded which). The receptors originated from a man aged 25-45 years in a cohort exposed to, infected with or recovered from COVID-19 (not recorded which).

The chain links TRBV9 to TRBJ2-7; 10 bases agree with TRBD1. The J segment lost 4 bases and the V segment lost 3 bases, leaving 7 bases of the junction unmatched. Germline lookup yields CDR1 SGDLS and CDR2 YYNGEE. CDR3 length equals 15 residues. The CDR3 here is CASSARQGAVYEQYF. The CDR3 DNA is TGTGCCAGCAGCGCTCGACAGGGGGCGGTTTACGAGCAGTACTTC.

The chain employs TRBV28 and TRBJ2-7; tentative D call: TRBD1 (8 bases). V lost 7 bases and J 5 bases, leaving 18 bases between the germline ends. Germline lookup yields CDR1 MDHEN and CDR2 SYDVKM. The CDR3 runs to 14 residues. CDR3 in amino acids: CASINRGGTHEQYF. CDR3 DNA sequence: TGTGCCAGCATTAACAGGGGGGGTACCCACGAGCAGTACTTC.

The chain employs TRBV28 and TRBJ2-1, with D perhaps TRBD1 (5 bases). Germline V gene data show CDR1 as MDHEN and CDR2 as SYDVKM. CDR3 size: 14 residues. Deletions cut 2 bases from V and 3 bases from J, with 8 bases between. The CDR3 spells CASSLAGFYNEQFF. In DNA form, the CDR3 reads TGTGCCAGCAGTTTAGCAGGGTTCTACAATGAGCAGTTCTTC. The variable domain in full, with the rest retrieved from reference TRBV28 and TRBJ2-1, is DVKVTQSSRYLVKRTGEKVFLECVQDMDHENMFWYRQDPGLGLRLIYFSYDVKMKEKGDIPEGYSVSREKKERFSLILESASTNQTSMYLCASSLAGFYNEQFFGPGTRLTVL.

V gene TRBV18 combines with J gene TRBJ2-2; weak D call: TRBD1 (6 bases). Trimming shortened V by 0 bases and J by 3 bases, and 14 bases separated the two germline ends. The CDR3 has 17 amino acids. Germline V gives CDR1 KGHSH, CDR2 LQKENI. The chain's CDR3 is CASSPPGWGQDTGELFF. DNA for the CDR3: TGTGCCAGCTCACCACCTGGCTGGGGGCAGGACACCGGGGAGCTGTTTTTT.

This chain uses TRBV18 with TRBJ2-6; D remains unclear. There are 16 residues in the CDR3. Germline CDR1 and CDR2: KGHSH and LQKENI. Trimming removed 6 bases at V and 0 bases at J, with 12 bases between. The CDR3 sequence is CASSHLGPSGANVLTF. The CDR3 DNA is TGTGCCAGCTCCCATCTGGGCCCCTCTGGGGCCAACGTCCTGACTTTC.

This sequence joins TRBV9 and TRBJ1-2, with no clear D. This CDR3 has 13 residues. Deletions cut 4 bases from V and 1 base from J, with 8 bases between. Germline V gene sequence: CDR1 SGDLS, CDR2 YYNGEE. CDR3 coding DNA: TGTGCCAGCAGCCTTGAGCTTAACTATGGCTACACCTTC. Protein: CASSLELNYGYTF.

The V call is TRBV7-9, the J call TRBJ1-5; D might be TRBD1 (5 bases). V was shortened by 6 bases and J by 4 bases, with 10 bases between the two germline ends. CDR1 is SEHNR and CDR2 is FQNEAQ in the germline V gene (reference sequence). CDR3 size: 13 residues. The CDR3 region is CASRAGGNQPQHF. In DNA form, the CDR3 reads TGTGCCAGCAGGGCGGGGGGGAATCAGCCCCAGCATTTT.